This T cell receptor (beta chain) originates from a study of blood T cell repertoires in COVID-19. Looking at the study overall: Specimens from acute and convalescent COVID-19 originated in the United States, Italy and Spain. In each case, the material was cDNA or gDNA derived from T cells, B-cell-depleted T cells, or PBMCs.

The protocol was immunoSEQ multiplex PCR, while the TCRdb copy is restricted to in-frame clones and leaves out a portion. This repertoire shows about 140,000 clones, 80% to 85% found once; its top ten account for roughly 8%. V was shortened by 5 bases and J by 5 bases, with 9 bases between the two germline ends. The CDR3 covers 12 residues. Germline-derived CDR1 and CDR2 are SGHAT and FQNNGV. Sequencing used peripheral blood. This sequence joins TRBV11-2 and TRBJ1-2; no definite D call. The TCR sequence derives from a human donor in a cohort sampled during active COVID-19. CDR3 nucleotides: TGTGCCAGCAGCGCAAACAGTTATGGCTACACCTTC. Translating it yields CASSANSYGYTF.